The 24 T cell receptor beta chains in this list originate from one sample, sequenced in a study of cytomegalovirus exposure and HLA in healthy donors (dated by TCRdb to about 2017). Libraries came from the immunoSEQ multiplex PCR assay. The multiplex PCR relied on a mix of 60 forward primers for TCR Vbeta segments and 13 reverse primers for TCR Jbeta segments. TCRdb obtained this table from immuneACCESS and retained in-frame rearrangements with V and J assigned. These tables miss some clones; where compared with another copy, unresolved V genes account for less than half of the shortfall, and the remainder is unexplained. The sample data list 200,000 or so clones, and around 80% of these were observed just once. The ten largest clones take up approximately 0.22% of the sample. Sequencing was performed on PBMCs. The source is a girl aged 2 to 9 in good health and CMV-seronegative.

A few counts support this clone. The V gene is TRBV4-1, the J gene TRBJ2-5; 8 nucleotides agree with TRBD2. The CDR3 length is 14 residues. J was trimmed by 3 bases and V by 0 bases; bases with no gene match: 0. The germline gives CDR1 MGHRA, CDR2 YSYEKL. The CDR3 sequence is CASSQEAGEETQYF. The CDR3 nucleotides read TGCGCCAGCAGCCAAGAAGCGGGGGAAGAGACCCAGTACTTC.

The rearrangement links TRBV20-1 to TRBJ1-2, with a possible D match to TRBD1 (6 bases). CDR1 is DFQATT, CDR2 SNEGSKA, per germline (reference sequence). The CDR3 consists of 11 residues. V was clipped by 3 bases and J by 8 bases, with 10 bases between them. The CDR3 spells CSASLTGGYTF. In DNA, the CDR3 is TGCAGTGCTAGTCTGACAGGCGGCTACACCTTC.

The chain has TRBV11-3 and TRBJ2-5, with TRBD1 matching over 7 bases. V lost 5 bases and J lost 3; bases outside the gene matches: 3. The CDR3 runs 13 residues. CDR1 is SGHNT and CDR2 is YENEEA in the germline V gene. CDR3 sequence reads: CASSPGTEETQYF. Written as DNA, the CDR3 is TGTGCCAGCAGCCCAGGGACAGAAGAGACCCAGTACTTC.

In nucleotides, the CDR3 is TGCGCCAGCAGTGAAGCAGGGCGTCAGCCCCAGCATTTT. It specifies CASSEAGRQPQHF. The chain employs TRBV10-1 and TRBJ1-5; D may be TRBD1 (5 bases). Germline V gene lookup returns CDR1 WNHNN and CDR2 SYGVQD (reference sequence). The germline V and J ends were trimmed by 3 bases and 6 bases, with 9 bases remaining between them. The CDR3 spans 13 residues.

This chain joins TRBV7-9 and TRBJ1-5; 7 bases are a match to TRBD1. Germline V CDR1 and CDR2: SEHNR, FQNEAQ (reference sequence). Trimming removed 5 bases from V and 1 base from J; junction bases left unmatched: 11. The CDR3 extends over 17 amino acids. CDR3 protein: CASSLGAGGTSNQPQHF. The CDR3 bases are TGTGCCAGCAGCCTAGGGGCAGGGGGAACCAGCAATCAGCCCCAGCATTTT.

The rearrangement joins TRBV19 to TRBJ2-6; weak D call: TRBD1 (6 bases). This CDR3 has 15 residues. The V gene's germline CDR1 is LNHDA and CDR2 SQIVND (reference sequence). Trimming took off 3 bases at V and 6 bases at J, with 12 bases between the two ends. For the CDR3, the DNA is TGTGCCAGTAGTATCCTGGGGGCAGAGGCCAACGTCCTGACTTTC. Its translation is CASSILGAEANVLTF.

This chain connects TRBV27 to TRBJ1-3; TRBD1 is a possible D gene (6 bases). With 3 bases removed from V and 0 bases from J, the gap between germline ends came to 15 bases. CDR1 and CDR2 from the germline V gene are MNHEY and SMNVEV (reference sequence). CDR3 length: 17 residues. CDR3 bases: TGTGCCAGCAGTTTGAGCGGACAGTTCCTCTCTGGAAACACCATATATTTT. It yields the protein CASSLSGQFLSGNTIYF.

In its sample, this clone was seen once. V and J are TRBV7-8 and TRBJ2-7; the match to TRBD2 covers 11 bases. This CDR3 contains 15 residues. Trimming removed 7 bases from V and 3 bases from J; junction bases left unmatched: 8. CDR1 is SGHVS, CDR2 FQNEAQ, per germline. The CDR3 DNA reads TGTGCCAGCATGACGACTAGCGGGATTGACTACGAGCAGTACTTC. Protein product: CASMTTSGIDYEQYF.

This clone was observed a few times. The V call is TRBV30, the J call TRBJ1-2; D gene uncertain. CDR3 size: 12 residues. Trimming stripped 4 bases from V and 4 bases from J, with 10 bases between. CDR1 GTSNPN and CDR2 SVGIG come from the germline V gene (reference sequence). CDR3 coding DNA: TGTGCCTGGAAAAACGGGGTCTATGGCTACACCTTC. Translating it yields CAWKNGVYGYTF.

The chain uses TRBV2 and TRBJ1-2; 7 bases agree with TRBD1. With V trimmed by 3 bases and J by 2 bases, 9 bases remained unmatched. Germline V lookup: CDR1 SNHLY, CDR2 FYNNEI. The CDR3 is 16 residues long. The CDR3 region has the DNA TGTGCCAGCAGTGAGGCCGACAGGGCCCTAAACTATGGCTACACCTTC. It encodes CASSEADRALNYGYTF.

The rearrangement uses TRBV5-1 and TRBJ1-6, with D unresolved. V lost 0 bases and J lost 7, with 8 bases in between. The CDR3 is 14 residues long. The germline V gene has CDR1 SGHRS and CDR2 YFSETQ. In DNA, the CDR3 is TGCGCCAGCAGCTTGGCCTGGCCCAATTCACCCCTCCACTTT. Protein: CASSLAWPNSPLHF. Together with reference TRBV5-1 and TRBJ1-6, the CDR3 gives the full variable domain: KAGVTQTPRYLIKTRGQQVTLSCSPISGHRSVSWYQQTPGQGLQFLFEYFSETQRNKGNFPGRFSGRQFSNSRSEMNVSTLELGDSALYLCASSLAWPNSPLHFGNGTRLTVT.

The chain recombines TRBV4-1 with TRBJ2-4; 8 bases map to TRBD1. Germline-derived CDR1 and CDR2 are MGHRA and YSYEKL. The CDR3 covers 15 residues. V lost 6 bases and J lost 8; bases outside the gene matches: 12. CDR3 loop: CASSLMQGAFDIQYF. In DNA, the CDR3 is TGCGCCAGCAGTCTTATGCAGGGGGCCTTTGACATTCAGTACTTC.

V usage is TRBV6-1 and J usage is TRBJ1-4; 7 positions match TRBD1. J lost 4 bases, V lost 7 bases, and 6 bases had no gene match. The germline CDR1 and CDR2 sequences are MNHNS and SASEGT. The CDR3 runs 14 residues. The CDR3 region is CASTPQGLNEKLFF. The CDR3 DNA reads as TGTGCCAGCACCCCACAGGGGCTTAATGAAAAACTGTTTTTT.

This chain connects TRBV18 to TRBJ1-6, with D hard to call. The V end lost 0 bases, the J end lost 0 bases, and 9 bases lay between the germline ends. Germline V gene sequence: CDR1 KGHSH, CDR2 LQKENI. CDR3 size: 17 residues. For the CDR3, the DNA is TGTGCCAGCTCACCACCGCGCGGGGTCTCCTATAATTCACCCCTCCACTTT. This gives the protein CASSPPRGVSYNSPLHF.

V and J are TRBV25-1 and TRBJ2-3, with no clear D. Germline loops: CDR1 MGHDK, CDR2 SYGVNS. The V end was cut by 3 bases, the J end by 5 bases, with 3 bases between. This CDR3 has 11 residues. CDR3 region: CASSDQDTQYF. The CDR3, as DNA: TGTGCCAGCAGTGACCAAGATACGCAGTATTTT.

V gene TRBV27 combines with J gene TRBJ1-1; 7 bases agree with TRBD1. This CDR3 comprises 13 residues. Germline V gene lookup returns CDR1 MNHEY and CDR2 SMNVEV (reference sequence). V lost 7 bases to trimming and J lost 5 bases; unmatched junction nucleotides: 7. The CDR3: CASKNRGETEAFF. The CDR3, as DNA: TGTGCCAGCAAAAACAGGGGAGAAACTGAAGCTTTCTTT.

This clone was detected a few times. CDR3 bases: TGCAGCGTTGTGTCCCGGGGTGAAAAACTGTTTTTT. It encodes CSVVSRGEKLFF. This rearrangement joins TRBV29-1 to TRBJ1-4; D gene uncertain. This CDR3 is 12 amino acids long. The germline V and J ends were trimmed by 4 bases and 7 bases, with 10 bases remaining between them. The V gene's germline CDR1 is SQVTM and CDR2 ANQGSEA.

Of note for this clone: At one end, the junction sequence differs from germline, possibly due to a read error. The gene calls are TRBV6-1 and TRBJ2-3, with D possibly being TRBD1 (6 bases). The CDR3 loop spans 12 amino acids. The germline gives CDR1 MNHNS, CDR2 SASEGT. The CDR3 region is CASNRVTDAQYF. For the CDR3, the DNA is TGTGCCAGCAACAGGGTTACAGATGCGCAGTATTTT.

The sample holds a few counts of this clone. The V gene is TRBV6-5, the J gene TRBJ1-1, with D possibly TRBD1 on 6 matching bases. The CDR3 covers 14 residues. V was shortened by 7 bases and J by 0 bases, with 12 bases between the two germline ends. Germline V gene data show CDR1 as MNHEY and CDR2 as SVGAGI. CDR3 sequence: CASTTGLMNTEAFF. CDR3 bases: TGTGCCAGCACCACAGGGCTTATGAACACTGAAGCTTTCTTT.

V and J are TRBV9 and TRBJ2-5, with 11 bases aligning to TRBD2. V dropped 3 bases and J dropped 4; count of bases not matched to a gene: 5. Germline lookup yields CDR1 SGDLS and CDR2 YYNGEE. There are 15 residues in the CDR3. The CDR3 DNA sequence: TGTGCCAGCAGCGGAGATCTAGCGGGGGGAGAGACCCAGTACTTC. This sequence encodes CASSGDLAGGETQYF.

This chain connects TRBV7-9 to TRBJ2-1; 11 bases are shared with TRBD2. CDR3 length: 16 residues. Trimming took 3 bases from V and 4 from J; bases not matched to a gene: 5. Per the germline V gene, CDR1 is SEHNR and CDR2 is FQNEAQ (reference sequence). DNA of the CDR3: TGTGCCAGCAGCTTGGCTAGCGGGAGGACTTACAATGAGCAGTTCTTC. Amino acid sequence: CASSLASGRTYNEQFF. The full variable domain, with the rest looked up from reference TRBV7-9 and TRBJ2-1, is DTGVSQNPRHKITKRGQNVTFRCDPISEHNRLYWYRQTLGQGPEFLTYFQNEAQLEKSRLLSDRFSAERPKGSFSTLEIQRTEQGDSAMYLCASSLASGRTYNEQFFGPGTRLTVL.

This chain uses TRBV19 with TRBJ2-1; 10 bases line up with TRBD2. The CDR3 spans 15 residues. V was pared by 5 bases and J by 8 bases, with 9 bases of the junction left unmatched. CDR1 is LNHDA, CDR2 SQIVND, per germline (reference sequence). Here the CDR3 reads CASSASGRGGDEQFF. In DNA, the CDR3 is TGTGCCAGTAGTGCTAGCGGGAGAGGGGGGGATGAGCAGTTCTTC.

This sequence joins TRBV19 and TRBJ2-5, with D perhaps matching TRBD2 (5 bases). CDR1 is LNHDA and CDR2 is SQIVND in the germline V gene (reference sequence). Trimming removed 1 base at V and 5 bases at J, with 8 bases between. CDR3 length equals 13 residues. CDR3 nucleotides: TGTGCCAGTAGTATAGGGTCGGGGGAGACCCAGTACTTC. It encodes CASSIGSGETQYF.

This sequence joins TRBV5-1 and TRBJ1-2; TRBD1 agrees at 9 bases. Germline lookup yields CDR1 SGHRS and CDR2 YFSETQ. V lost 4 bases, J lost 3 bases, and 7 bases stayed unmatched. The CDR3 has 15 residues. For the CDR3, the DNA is TGCGCCAGCAGCCCTCGGGACAGGGAACACTATGGCTACACCTTC. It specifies CASSPRDREHYGYTF.